Each of the 20 T cell receptor beta chains below was sequenced from the same sample in a study of T cell responses to AZD1222 COVID-19 vaccine. The table came from immunoSEQ multiplex PCR; TCRdb's copy has only in-frame clones and leaves some out. The profile shows over 65,000 clones, about nine tenths of them singletons. Sequenced here: peripheral blood, sampled 28 days after the second AZD1222 dose. The source of these receptors is an adult who received the AZD1222 COVID-19 vaccine.

This clone was recorded only once. The rearrangement joins TRBV27 to TRBJ2-7; tentative D call: TRBD1 (6 bases). V gave up 3 bases and J gave up 1 base, with 7 bases separating them. The CDR3 has 13 amino acids. Looked up from germline, CDR1 is MNHEY and CDR2 is SMNVEV (reference sequence). The DNA for the CDR3 is TGTGCCAGCAGTTTGGGGGCATCCTACGAGCAGTACTTC. Translated: CASSLGASYEQYF.

The rearrangement joins TRBV4-3 to TRBJ2-1; weak D call: TRBD2 (5 bases). Trimming left V 0 bases short and J 2 bases short, with 11 bases between. Germline assignment: CDR1 LGHNA and CDR2 YSLEER. The length of the CDR3 is 16 residues. This CDR3 is CASSQETAGTYNEQFF. CDR3 nucleotides: TGCGCCAGCAGCCAAGAAACGGCCGGGACCTACAATGAGCAGTTCTTC.

V usage is TRBV5-1 and J usage is TRBJ1-1; D uncertain. With 0 bases removed from V and 8 bases from J, the gap between germline ends came to 11 bases. CDR3 length: 13 amino acids. CDR1 is SGHRS, CDR2 YFSETQ, per germline. The CDR3: CASSLAGSREAFF. The CDR3 coding sequence is TGCGCCAGCAGCTTGGCGGGTTCTAGAGAAGCTTTCTTT.

V usage is TRBV6-5 and J usage is TRBJ1-3; TRBD1 matches at 7 bases. The CDR3 loop spans 15 amino acids. Germline assignment: CDR1 MNHEY and CDR2 SVGAGI. The V segment lost 0 bases and the J segment 4 bases; nucleotides outside the gene matches: 3. CDR3 coding DNA: TGTGCCAGCAGTTACTCGACAGGGACGGGAAACACCATATATTTT. Amino acids: CASSYSTGTGNTIYF.

The genes are TRBV6-1 and TRBJ2-5; no reliable D call. CDR1 is MNHNS, CDR2 SASEGT, per germline. The CDR3 spans 13 residues. Trimming cost V 2 bases and J 3 bases, with 7 bases left between them. The CDR3 nucleotides read TGTGCCAGCAGTGAATTTGGGGAAGAGACCCAGTACTTC. Encoded protein: CASSEFGEETQYF.

The sample holds a few counts of this clone. The V call is TRBV18, the J call TRBJ2-2, with no clear D. The germline V gene encodes CDR1 KGHSH and CDR2 LQKENI. V was pared by 4 bases and J by 1 base, with 10 bases between. The CDR3 contains 15 residues. This chain's CDR3 is CASSRGSGNTGELFF. The DNA of the CDR3 is TGTGCCAGCTCACGAGGTTCAGGGAACACCGGGGAGCTGTTTTTT.

This clone was seen a single time. The gene calls are TRBV7-8 and TRBJ1-6, with TRBD1 identical over 8 bases. Germline trimming cut 5 bases from V and 9 bases from J; bases unmatched to any gene: 3. Germline-derived CDR1 and CDR2 are SGHVS and FQNEAQ. This CDR3 contains 13 residues. CDR3 loop: CASSGTGVSPLHF. CDR3 nucleotide sequence: TGTGCCAGCAGCGGGACAGGTGTTTCACCCCTCCACTTT.

The rearrangement joins TRBV2 to TRBJ2-7, with 8 bases that match TRBD2. The germline V gene encodes CDR1 SNHLY and CDR2 FYNNEI. Unmatched junction bases numbered 5, after V lost 1 base and J lost 3 bases. CDR3 size: 15 residues. CDR3 DNA sequence: TGTGCCAGCAGTGAAGGTAGCGGGACTTTCTACGAGCAGTACTTC. Amino acids: CASSEGSGTFYEQYF.

The V call is TRBV15, the J call TRBJ2-5; 10 nucleotides line up with TRBD2. The CDR3 extends over 19 amino acids. V dropped 0 bases and J dropped 1; count of bases not matched to a gene: 11. The V gene's germline CDR1 is LNHNV and CDR2 YYDKDF (reference sequence). The CDR3 here is CATSRDSGPIAGGQETQYF. CDR3 bases: TGTGCCACCAGCAGAGATAGTGGGCCTATAGCGGGAGGCCAAGAGACCCAGTACTTC.

The table lists this clone with a count of one. The gene calls are TRBV19 and TRBJ2-7; tentative D call: TRBD1 (6 bases). Per germline, CDR1 LNHDA and CDR2 SQIVND (reference sequence). The CDR3 has 16 residues. Trimming cost V 3 bases and J 2 bases, with 17 bases left between them. DNA for the CDR3: TGTGCCAGTAGTATCTCTCTGGGACAAATAGCCTACGAGCAGTACTTC. Protein: CASSISLGQIAYEQYF.

The rearrangement links TRBV13 to TRBJ2-5, with a weak D call TRBD1 (5 bases). The CDR3 length is 14 residues. From germline, CDR1 is PRHDT and CDR2 FYEKMQ (reference sequence). Deletions cut 2 bases from V and 6 bases from J, with 13 bases between. In nucleotides, the CDR3 is TGTGCCAGCAGCTTACAGGGAATCGAAAAGACCCAGTACTTC. Translation gives CASSLQGIEKTQYF.

This chain's CDR3 is CASSLGLAGGVGETQYF. The CDR3 coding sequence is TGTGCCAGCAGCTTGGGACTAGCGGGAGGAGTAGGGGAGACCCAGTACTTC. This chain connects TRBV5-8 to TRBJ2-5, with 13 bases aligning to TRBD2. The trim removed 0 bases at V and 5 bases at J, leaving 7 bases unmatched. The CDR3 runs to 17 residues. Germline-derived CDR1 and CDR2 are SGHTS and YDEGEE.

This clone qualifies as medium-sized. J is TRBJ1-2 and V is TRBV7-9; 9 bases match TRBD1. Germline-derived CDR1 and CDR2 are SEHNR and FQNEAQ (reference sequence). The CDR3 is made up of 16 amino acids. J gave up 7 bases and V 6 bases, and 15 bases lay outside the gene matches. CDR3 in amino acids: CASSSLGQGHDSGYTF. For the CDR3, the DNA is TGTGCCAGCAGTTCTCTCGGACAGGGGCATGATAGTGGCTACACCTTC. Based on the CDR3 plus reference TRBV7-9 and TRBJ1-2, the full variable domain is DTGVSQNPRHKITKRGQNVTFRCDPISEHNRLYWYRQTLGQGPEFLTYFQNEAQLEKSRLLSDRFSAERPKGSFSTLEIQRTEQGDSAMYLCASSSLGQGHDSGYTFGSGTRLTVV.

The chain employs TRBV20-1 and TRBJ1-1; D is ambiguous. Trimming removed 3 bases at V and 5 bases at J, with 13 bases between. Looked up from germline, CDR1 is DFQATT and CDR2 is SNEGSKA (reference sequence). The CDR3 has 13 residues. CDR3: CSASTTRVTEAFF. The DNA of the CDR3 is TGCAGTGCTAGTACTACGAGGGTAACTGAAGCTTTCTTT.

This clone has just one count. The chain joins TRBV5-3 to TRBJ2-7, with D possibly being TRBD2 (5 bases). TRBV5-3 is classed as an ORF, of uncertain function. The CDR3 sequence is 18 residues long. Deletions cut 2 bases from V and 0 bases from J, with 21 bases between. CDR3 amino acids: CARSFEEVIGVLSYEQYF. As DNA, the CDR3 is TGTGCCAGAAGCTTTGAGGAGGTTATCGGGGTTCTCTCCTACGAGCAGTACTTC.

V usage is TRBV15 and J usage is TRBJ2-7; 8 bases align to TRBD1. J lost 6 bases, V lost 5 bases, and 12 bases had no gene match. This CDR3 is built from 15 residues. The germline V gene encodes CDR1 LNHNV and CDR2 YYDKDF (reference sequence). This chain's CDR3 is CATSRKTGAASEQYF. CDR3 sequence (DNA): TGTGCCACCAGCCGAAAGACAGGGGCTGCCTCCGAGCAGTACTTC.

The count of this clone is one. The chain carries TRBV11-2 and TRBJ2-3, with D uncertain. Between the trimmed V and J ends, which lost 3 bases and 4 bases, there was a span of 2 bases. The germline V gene has CDR1 SGHAT and CDR2 FQNNGV. The CDR3 is 11 residues long. The CDR3 is CASSFSDTQYF. As DNA, the CDR3 is TGTGCCAGCAGCTTCTCAGATACGCAGTATTTT.

Here the CDR3 reads CASSRASSTGGYQPQHF. Written as DNA, the CDR3 is TGTGCCAGCAGCCGGGCCAGTAGTACAGGAGGGTATCAGCCCCAGCATTTT. The chain has TRBV7-2 and TRBJ1-5, with D possibly TRBD1 on 5 matching bases. The germline V gene has CDR1 SGHTA and CDR2 FQGNSA. The CDR3 runs 17 residues. The germline V and J ends were trimmed by 5 bases and 5 bases, with 22 bases remaining between them.

The rearrangement uses TRBV29-1 and TRBJ2-7, with 11 bases aligning to TRBD2. This CDR3 is 18 amino acids long. Per the germline V gene, CDR1 is SQVTM and CDR2 is ANQGSEA. V lost 3 bases and J lost 2; bases outside the gene matches: 15. This chain's CDR3 is CSVEKRTSGSRGPYEQYF. As DNA, the CDR3 is TGCAGCGTTGAGAAGAGGACTAGCGGGTCACGAGGGCCCTACGAGCAGTACTTC.

A remark on this clone: Compared with germline, one end of the junction differs, possibly owing to a read error. The chain couples TRBV7-8 to TRBJ2-5, with TRBD2 matching over 8 bases. Germline CDR1 is SGHVS and CDR2 is FQNEAQ. CDR3 length equals 15 residues. The CDR3 nucleotides are TGTGCCAGCAGCACCTCCGGGGGGGGCCAAGGGACCCAGTACTTC. Its protein is CASSTSGGGQGTQYF.